A selection of T cell receptor beta chains follows, all from one sample in a study of cytomegalovirus exposure and HLA in healthy donors. The table came from immunoSEQ multiplex PCR; TCRdb's copy has only in-frame clones and leaves some out. The profile shows about 110,000 clones, about nine tenths of them singletons. The sequenced sample was PBMCs. The source is a woman between 18 and 29 years old in good health and CMV-seronegative. CDR3s include the opening cysteine and the closing phenylalanine or tryptophan.

v_call: TRBV2
j_call: TRBJ1-1
cdr3_aa: CASSLYRVANTEAFF

v_call: TRBV18
j_call: TRBJ2-5
cdr3_aa: CASSPRDRGEETQYF

v_call: TRBV4-1
j_call: TRBJ1-1
cdr3_aa: CASSHRALNTEAFF

v_call: TRBV6-1
j_call: TRBJ2-7
cdr3_aa: CASSEALGEQYF

v_call: TRBV20-1
j_call: TRBJ1-1
cdr3_aa: CSALRNTEAFF

v_call: TRBV27
j_call: TRBJ2-1
cdr3_aa: CASSPGTGIGNEQFF

v_call: TRBV4-3
j_call: TRBJ2-3
cdr3_aa: CASSQDAVRQDTQYF

v_call: TRBV2
j_call: TRBJ1-4
cdr3_aa: CASGEGQVYEKLFF

v_call: TRBV4-1
j_call: TRBJ2-3
cdr3_aa: CASSQSRRLGADTQYF

v_call: TRBV27
j_call: TRBJ2-3
cdr3_aa: CASRQGTDTQYF

v_call: TRBV29-1
j_call: TRBJ2-3
cdr3_aa: CSVDQGAGDTQYF